These 28 T cell receptor beta chains were sequenced from one sample in a study of identical twins. One entry per CDR3 protein, called by TCRdb with MiXCR from the 5' RACE reads. The table shows about 660,000 distinct CDR3 sequences, with 8.6% occurring only once. These data are also associated with another study on yellow fever vaccine responses in identical twins.

Sequenced input: PBMCs. These receptors were collected from a woman aged 18-29 years in good health.

This clonotype has just a few counts. The chain uses TRBV3-1 and TRBJ1-1, with D unclear. Trimming took off 0 bases at V and 4 bases at J, with 9 bases between the two ends. The CDR3 loop spans 14 amino acids. Germline V gene sequence: CDR1 LGHDT, CDR2 YNNKEL (reference sequence). The CDR3, as DNA: TGTGCCAGCAGCCAAGATCTACAGCTCACTGAAGCTTTCTTT. Protein sequence: CASSQDLQLTEAFF.

This clonotype appeared a few times. The genes are TRBV29-1 and TRBJ2-1, with D uncertain. This CDR3 spans 12 amino acids. V was cut by 3 bases and J by 6 bases, with 9 bases left in between. In germline, CDR1 is SQVTM, CDR2 ANQGSEA. The CDR3 loop is CSVDGLINEQFF. The CDR3 bases are TGCAGCGTTGACGGTCTCATCAATGAGCAGTTCTTC.

In its sample, this clonotype was seen a few times. The V call is TRBV20-1, the J call TRBJ2-7; D gene ambiguous. Deletions cut 0 bases from V and 1 base from J, with 10 bases between. CDR3 length equals 14 residues. Germline CDR1 and CDR2: DFQATT and SNEGSKA (reference sequence). The CDR3 spells CSARDRPESYEQYF. The CDR3 nucleotides read TGCAGTGCTAGAGATCGCCCAGAATCCTACGAGCAGTACTTC.

V is TRBV2 and J is TRBJ2-1; 10 bases agree with TRBD1. Germline trimming cut 6 bases from V and 10 bases from J; bases unmatched to any gene: 6. CDR3 size: 13 residues. CDR1 and CDR2 from the germline V gene are SNHLY and FYNNEI. CDR3 DNA sequence: TGTGCCAGCAGCCGGGACAGGGGCGGGGAGCAGTTCTTC. It translates to CASSRDRGGEQFF. The entire variable domain, with the rest obtained from reference TRBV2 and TRBJ2-1, is as follows: EPEVTQTPSHQVTQMGQEVILRCVPISNHLYFYWYRQILGQKVEFLVSFYNNEISEKSEIFDDQFSVERPDGSNFTLKIRSTKLEDSAMYFCASSRDRGGEQFFGPGTRLTVL.

In this sample, this clonotype turned up a few times. The chain carries TRBV12-3 or TRBV12-4 and TRBJ2-7; D is unresolved. CDR3 size: 13 residues. V lost 5 bases and J 3 bases, leaving 11 bases between the germline ends. The CDR3 is CASSVQPLYEQYF. The CDR3 DNA reads as TGTGCCAGCAGTGTGCAGCCGCTCTACGAGCAGTACTTC.

The rearrangement links TRBV3-1 to TRBJ2-1; no firm D call. This CDR3 comprises 16 residues. Germline values: CDR1 LGHDT, CDR2 YNNKEL (reference sequence). Trimming removed 0 bases from V and 4 bases from J, with 13 bases in between. The DNA for the CDR3 is TGTGCCAGCAGCCAAGAATTTGCCCTCGCTTACAATGAGCAGTTCTTC. It yields the protein CASSQEFALAYNEQFF.

The chain uses TRBV25-1 and TRBJ2-2; perhaps TRBD1 as D (5 bases). This CDR3 is built from 14 residues. V was cut by 6 bases and J by 3 bases, with 11 bases left in between. Germline lookup yields CDR1 MGHDK and CDR2 SYGVNS. Here the CDR3 DNA reads TGTGCCAGCAGGGGCCAGGGCTACACCGGGGAGCTGTTTTTT. Translation: CASRGQGYTGELFF.

This clonotype was seen a handful of times. The chain is built from TRBV5-6 and TRBJ2-3, with a tentative D call TRBD2 (5 bases). Germline CDR1 is SGHDT and CDR2 is YYEEEE. The germline V and J ends were trimmed by 4 bases and 5 bases, with 20 bases remaining between them. This CDR3 has 16 amino acids. The CDR3 DNA reads TGTGCCAGCAGCCCCACGGGATTTAGCTTGGTAGATACGCAGTATTTT. Its protein product is CASSPTGFSLVDTQYF.

There are many counts of this clonotype. The rearrangement uses TRBV12-3 or TRBV12-4 and TRBJ2-7, with D perhaps being TRBD1 or TRBD2 (5 bases each). The V gene lost 3 bases and the J gene lost 1 base, with 16 bases spanning the gap. The CDR3 runs to 16 residues. The CDR3 bases are TGTGCCAGCAGTTTTACTCCCGGGACCCTTTCCTACGAGCAGTACTTC. Translating it yields CASSFTPGTLSYEQYF.

Ten or more counts support this clonotype. This rearrangement joins TRBV14 to TRBJ2-7, with 8 bases that match TRBD1. With 6 bases clipped from V and 1 base from J, the junction kept 5 bases outside the gene matches. There are 14 residues in the CDR3. The V gene's germline CDR1 is SGHDN and CDR2 FVKESK. DNA of the CDR3: TGTGCCAGCAGGTCGGGACAGGATTCCTACGAGCAGTACTTC. Its translation is CASRSGQDSYEQYF.

This clonotype came up many times. The CDR3 protein is CASSLIGAGTNTQYF. In DNA, the CDR3 is TGTGCCAGCAGCTTAATCGGAGCGGGAACAAACACGCAGTATTTT. The J gene is TRBJ2-3, the V gene TRBV7-2; the match to TRBD2 covers 7 bases. The CDR3 runs 15 residues. The germline CDR1 and CDR2 sequences are SGHTA and FQGNSA. J was trimmed by 9 bases and V by 2 bases; bases with no gene match: 11.

In its sample, this clonotype was seen a few times. The rearrangement uses TRBV7-8 and TRBJ1-1, with D tentatively TRBD1 (6 bases). V was clipped by 1 base and J by 4 bases, with 16 bases between them. The germline gives CDR1 SGHVS, CDR2 FQNEAQ. The CDR3 sequence is 16 residues long. CDR3: CASSLEGGALSTEAFF. The CDR3 DNA sequence: TGTGCCAGCAGCTTAGAGGGGGGCGCTTTGAGCACTGAAGCTTTCTTT.

This clonotype has more than one count but fewer than ten. The V gene is TRBV20-1, the J gene TRBJ2-7; the match to TRBD2 covers 9 bases. There are 14 residues in the CDR3. The J segment lost 7 bases and the V segment lost 2 bases, leaving 9 bases of the junction unmatched. Germline CDR1 reads DFQATT; CDR2 reads SNEGSKA (reference sequence). As DNA, the CDR3 is TGCAGTGCTAGACTAGCGGGGATATCCTGGGAGCAGTACTTC. Translating it yields CSARLAGISWEQYF.

This clonotype was observed at least ten times. This chain connects TRBV6-5 to TRBJ2-7; 7 nucleotides match TRBD1. V dropped 7 bases and J dropped 6; count of bases not matched to a gene: 9. The CDR3 sequence is 13 residues long. CDR1 is MNHEY and CDR2 is SVGAGI in the germline V gene. CDR3 DNA sequence: TGTGCCAGCAATTTTCGGGACAGCGGCGAGCAGTACTTC. This translates into CASNFRDSGEQYF.

V is TRBV2 and J is TRBJ2-6; D call uncertain. The CDR3 has 16 residues. V dropped 7 bases and J dropped 0 bases, with 13 bases sitting between them. CDR1 and CDR2 from the germline V gene are SNHLY and FYNNEI. The CDR3 loop is CASTELLASGANVLTF. The CDR3 nucleotides are TGTGCCAGCACCGAACTCCTCGCCTCTGGGGCCAACGTCCTGACTTTC.

This clonotype was counted many times. The V call is TRBV29-1, the J call TRBJ2-5, with D perhaps TRBD2 (5 bases). CDR3 size: 14 residues. V lost 3 bases to trimming and J lost 1 base, with 12 bases between them. Germline V gene sequence: CDR1 SQVTM, CDR2 ANQGSEA. DNA for the CDR3: TGCAGCGTTGAGGGCCTAGCCGCCCAAGAGACCCAGTACTTC. This translates into CSVEGLAAQETQYF.

This chain joins TRBV29-1 and TRBJ2-2; D perhaps matches TRBD1 (6 bases). V lost 5 bases and J lost 5, with 15 bases in between. CDR3 size: 14 residues. Germline CDR1 reads SQVTM; CDR2 reads ANQGSEA. The CDR3 reads CSVLGPGVTGELFF. DNA for the CDR3: TGCAGCGTTTTAGGCCCAGGGGTAACCGGGGAGCTGTTTTTT.

This clonotype showed up just a few times. The V and J genes are TRBV12-3 or TRBV12-4 and TRBJ1-5; 7 positions match TRBD1. The CDR3 is 14 amino acids. After removal of 2 bases from V and 6 bases from J, the junction contained 4 bases not matched to a gene. The DNA for the CDR3 is TGTGCCAGCAGTTTAAAGGAGGGGGCTCAGCCCCAGCATTTT. Translation: CASSLKEGAQPQHF.

This clonotype showed up just a few times. The chain employs TRBV20-1 and TRBJ2-3; D perhaps matches TRBD2 (6 bases). The ends were cut back, 4 bases at V and 0 bases at J, with 8 bases in the middle. Germline values: CDR1 DFQATT, CDR2 SNEGSKA (reference sequence). This CDR3 has 13 amino acids. CDR3 sequence reads: CSATGLSTDTQYF. CDR3 DNA: TGCAGTGCTACGGGACTCAGCACAGATACGCAGTATTTT.

The rearrangement joins TRBV15 to TRBJ2-7; 9 bases are a match to TRBD1. The CDR3 sequence is 17 residues long. The germline V gene encodes CDR1 LNHNV and CDR2 YYDKDF (reference sequence). V lost 5 bases, J lost 2 bases, and 13 bases stayed unmatched. This CDR3 reads CATSARPGTGIPYEQYF. Here the CDR3 DNA reads TGTGCCACCAGCGCCCGGCCGGGGACAGGGATACCCTACGAGCAGTACTTC. The complete variable domain, with remaining parts taken from reference TRBV15 and TRBJ2-7, reads DAMVIQNPRYQVTQFGKPVTLSCSQTLNHNVMYWYQQKSSQAPKLLFHYYDKDFNNEADTPDNFQSRRPNTSFCFLDIRSPGLGDTAMYLCATSARPGTGIPYEQYFGPGTRLTVT.

The chain is built from TRBV5-1 and TRBJ2-7; 11 bases are shared with TRBD2. After removal of 1 base from V and 0 bases from J, the junction contained 9 bases not matched to a gene. The germline CDR1 and CDR2 sequences are SGHRS and YFSETQ. This CDR3 region has 18 residues. CDR3 residues: CASSLQGLAGPGSYEQYF. The CDR3 DNA reads TGCGCCAGCAGCTTGCAAGGACTAGCGGGTCCTGGCTCCTACGAGCAGTACTTC.

This clonotype has just a few counts. The chain uses TRBV12-3 or TRBV12-4 and TRBJ1-1, with 7 bases that match TRBD1. The CDR3 covers 13 residues. With 5 bases clipped from V and 6 bases from J, the junction kept 6 bases outside the gene matches. The CDR3 bases are TGTGCCAGCAGTAAGACTACAGGGGCTGAAGCTTTCTTT. Translating it yields CASSKTTGAEAFF.

V gene TRBV27 combines with J gene TRBJ2-1; no reliable D call. CDR1 and CDR2 (germline): MNHEY, SMNVEV (reference sequence). V lost 2 bases and J lost 2, with 10 bases in between. The CDR3 covers 15 residues. CDR3 sequence (DNA): TGTGCCAGCAGTTTAAGAGTCGGACCCTACAATGAGCAGTTCTTC. Its translation is CASSLRVGPYNEQFF.

This clonotype has a handful of counts. V is TRBV24-1 and J is TRBJ2-3, with no clear D. V gave up 6 bases and J gave up 2 bases, with 23 bases separating them. CDR1 KGHDR and CDR2 SFDVKD come from the germline V gene. This CDR3 has 18 amino acids. CDR3 sequence (DNA): TGTGCCACCAGTTCATCCCGGGCGGCAGGTGGGTCCACAGATACGCAGTATTTT. Protein: CATSSSRAAGGSTDTQYF.

This clonotype was observed many times. This chain joins TRBV7-3 and TRBJ2-3, with 8 bases aligning to TRBD2. Losses at the gene ends were 2 bases for V and 1 base for J; bases not matched to a gene: 5. CDR1 and CDR2 from the germline V gene are SGHTA and FQGTGA. CDR3 length: 16 amino acids. The CDR3 DNA sequence: TGTGCCAGCAGCTTATCAGCGGGGGTGGGCACAGATACGCAGTATTTT. This encodes CASSLSAGVGTDTQYF. Filled out from reference TRBV7-3 and TRBJ2-3, the complete variable domain reads GAGVSQTPSNKVTEKGKYVELRCDPISGHTALYWYRQSLGQGPEFLIYFQGTGAADDSGLPNDRFFAVRPEGSVSTLKIQRTERGDSAVYLCASSLSAGVGTDTQYFGPGTRLTVL.

This clonotype was seen only a few times. The chain is built from TRBV24-1 and TRBJ2-7, with D possibly being TRBD1 (5 bases). V was trimmed by 2 bases and J by 2 bases, leaving 15 bases between them. CDR3 length equals 16 residues. The germline gives CDR1 KGHDR, CDR2 SFDVKD. The CDR3 coding sequence is TGTGCCACCAGTGATTATCGACAGAGCAAACCCTACGAGCAGTACTTC. Translation: CATSDYRQSKPYEQYF.

The chain employs TRBV3-1 and TRBJ2-5, with D possibly being TRBD1 or TRBD2 (7 bases each). V was shortened by 4 bases and J by 4 bases, with 13 bases between the two germline ends. The CDR3 contains 14 residues. Germline values: CDR1 LGHDT, CDR2 YNNKEL (reference sequence). This chain's CDR3 is CASSPWEGAETQYF. The DNA of the CDR3 is TGTGCCAGCAGCCCTTGGGAGGGGGCAGAGACCCAGTACTTC.

This clonotype has a handful of counts. V and J are TRBV5-1 and TRBJ2-2, with a possible D match to TRBD2 (5 bases). Deletions cut 3 bases from V and 6 bases from J, with 9 bases between. This CDR3 region has 13 residues. The germline V gene has CDR1 SGHRS and CDR2 YFSETQ. The CDR3 sequence: CASSSGSAGELFF. CDR3 DNA sequence: TGCGCCAGCAGCTCGGGATCAGCCGGGGAGCTGTTTTTT.